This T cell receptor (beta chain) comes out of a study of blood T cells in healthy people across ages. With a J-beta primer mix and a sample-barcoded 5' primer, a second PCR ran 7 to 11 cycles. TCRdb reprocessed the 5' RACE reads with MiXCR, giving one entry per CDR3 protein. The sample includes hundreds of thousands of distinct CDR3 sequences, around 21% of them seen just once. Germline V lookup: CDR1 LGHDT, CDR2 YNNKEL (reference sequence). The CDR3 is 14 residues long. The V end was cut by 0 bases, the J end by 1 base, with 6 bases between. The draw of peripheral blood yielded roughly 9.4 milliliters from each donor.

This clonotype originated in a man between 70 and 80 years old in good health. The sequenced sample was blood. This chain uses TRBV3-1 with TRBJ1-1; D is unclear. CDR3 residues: CASSQELGNTEAFF. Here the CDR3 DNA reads TGTGCCAGCAGCCAAGAGTTAGGGAACACTGAAGCTTTCTTT.